Listed here are 15 T cell receptor beta chains from one sample, sequenced in a study of blood T cell repertoires in COVID-19. Clones were sequenced by immunoSEQ multiplex PCR, and TCRdb holds only the in-frame ones, with some missing. The sample comprises tens of thousands of clones, roughly 79% of which are singletons, and over 3.5% rests with the top ten. The material sequenced was peripheral blood. These receptors were collected from a man between 60 and 70 years old with acute or convalescent COVID-19.

The genes are TRBV14 and TRBJ2-1, with 11 positions matching TRBD2. V was clipped by 2 bases and J by 6 bases; unmatched bases: 9. The CDR3 runs to 17 residues. Germline V lookup: CDR1 SGHDN, CDR2 FVKESK. The CDR3 sequence: CASSQHGVAGGFNEQFF. CDR3 sequence (DNA): TGTGCCAGCAGCCAACACGGGGTAGCGGGGGGGTTCAATGAGCAGTTCTTC. The full variable domain, rest sourced from reference TRBV14 and TRBJ2-1, is EAGVTQFPSHSVIEKGQTVTLRCDPISGHDNLYWYRRVMGKEIKFLLHFVKESKQDESGMPNNRFLAERTGGTYSTLKVQPAELEDSGVYFCASSQHGVAGGFNEQFFGPGTRLTVL.

CDR3 nucleotide sequence: TGTGCCATCAGTGAGTCCAGATGGACTAGCGGAATCTTACTGGATGAGCAGTTCTTC. Translation: CAISESRWTSGILLDEQFF. This sequence joins TRBV10-3 and TRBJ2-1; TRBD2 matches 10 bases. The CDR3 is made up of 19 amino acids. Trimming took 0 bases from V and 8 from J; bases not matched to a gene: 16. In germline, CDR1 is ENHRY, CDR2 SYGVKD.

The chain joins TRBV12-2 to TRBJ1-3. TRBV12-2 is a known pseudogene. This CDR3 is built from 17 residues. For the CDR3, the DNA is TGTGCAAGTCGCTTAGAAGTGGGGAGGAAAACTGGAAACACCATATATTTT. This translates into CASRLEVGRKTGNTIYF.

The chain is built from TRBV5-1 and TRBJ1-6; TRBD1 aligns across 8 bases. Germline trimming cut 3 bases from V and 9 bases from J; bases unmatched to any gene: 11. The CDR3 length is 16 residues. The germline CDR1 and CDR2 sequences are SGHRS and YFSETQ. CDR3 region: CASSSPPGQGPSPLHF. CDR3 DNA sequence: TGCGCCAGCAGCTCACCTCCCGGACAGGGACCTTCACCCCTCCACTTT.

The J gene is TRBJ1-2, the V gene TRBV5-8; maybe TRBD1 (6 bases). CDR1 SGHTS and CDR2 YDEGEE come from the germline V gene. The CDR3 contains 13 residues. Trimming removed 4 bases at V and 2 bases at J, with 9 bases between. The CDR3 region is CASSLDRNYGYTF. Written as DNA, the CDR3 is TGTGCCAGCAGCCTGGACAGAAACTATGGCTACACCTTC.

The chain employs TRBV14 and TRBJ2-3, with D possibly TRBD1 on 6 matching bases. Germline CDR1 is SGHDN and CDR2 is FVKESK. V lost 1 base and J 6 bases, leaving 11 bases between the germline ends. This CDR3 spans 14 amino acids. CDR3 in amino acids: CASSQGTVFDTQYF. CDR3 in DNA: TGTGCCAGCAGCCAAGGGACAGTTTTTGATACGCAGTATTTT.

This chain connects TRBV27 to TRBJ2-3; D is unresolved. The CDR3 extends over 14 amino acids. Per the germline V gene, CDR1 is MNHEY and CDR2 is SMNVEV (reference sequence). Deletions cut 6 bases from V and 2 bases from J, with 12 bases between. CDR3 coding DNA: TGTGCCAGCAGCTATGTAACGTCCACAGATACGCAGTATTTT. Protein: CASSYVTSTDTQYF.

This clone has a single count. The chain uses TRBV7-9 and TRBJ2-5, with D possibly TRBD2 on 6 matching bases. The CDR3 length is 16 residues. CDR1 SEHNR and CDR2 FQNEAQ come from the germline V gene (reference sequence). Trimming left V 5 bases short and J 5 bases short, with 21 bases between. The CDR3 coding sequence is TGTGCCAGCAGCCCCTGGAGGGGAACTAGCTCGGAGACCCAGTACTTC. Encoded protein: CASSPWRGTSSETQYF. Full variable domain (rest looked up from reference TRBV7-9 and TRBJ2-5): DTGVSQNPRHKITKRGQNVTFRCDPISEHNRLYWYRQTLGQGPEFLTYFQNEAQLEKSRLLSDRFSAERPKGSFSTLEIQRTEQGDSAMYLCASSPWRGTSSETQYFGPGTRLLVL.

As concerns this clone: Being one base from a much bigger clone, this may be a read error. This sample includes further DNA sequences coding for the same CDR3. This chain connects TRBV2 to TRBJ2-7, with 7 nucleotides matching TRBD2. There are 12 residues in the CDR3. CDR1 SNHLY and CDR2 FYNNEI come from the germline V gene. The CDR3 sequence: CASSGEGYEQYF. The CDR3 coding sequence is TGTGCCAGCAGTGGGGAGGGCTACGAGCAGTACTTT.

The chain recombines TRBV19 with TRBJ2-1, with 14 positions matching TRBD2. This CDR3 contains 18 residues. Germline-derived CDR1 and CDR2 are LNHDA and SQIVND (reference sequence). V lost 6 bases and J lost 1; bases outside the gene matches: 8. The CDR3 sequence: CASRTGTSGGPSYNEQFF. The CDR3 DNA is TGTGCCAGTAGAACCGGGACTAGCGGGGGACCTTCCTACAATGAGCAGTTCTTC.

This chain joins TRBV18 and TRBJ2-2, with a tentative D call TRBD2 (7 bases). Germline lookup yields CDR1 KGHSH and CDR2 LQKENI. V was clipped by 3 bases and J by 3 bases, with 14 bases between them. The CDR3 extends over 16 amino acids. In DNA, the CDR3 is TGTGCCAGCTCACCTGTGGCGGGGGCCTACACCGGGGAGCTGTTTTTT. It specifies CASSPVAGAYTGELFF.

The chain uses TRBV7-9 and TRBJ1-2; a weak D match, TRBD1 (5 bases). This CDR3 spans 14 amino acids. V gave up 0 bases and J gave up 2 bases, with 7 bases separating them. Germline CDR1 and CDR2: SEHNR and FQNEAQ (reference sequence). In DNA form, the CDR3 reads TGTGCCAGCAGCTTAGCACAGGCGAACTATGGCTACACCTTC. Encoded protein: CASSLAQANYGYTF.

The chain combines TRBV5-6 with TRBJ1-2, with a possible D match to TRBD1 (6 bases). V shed 4 bases and J shed 5 bases, with 21 bases lying between them. From germline, CDR1 is SGHDT and CDR2 YYEEEE. The CDR3 loop spans 16 amino acids. The CDR3, as DNA: TGTGCCAGCAGCAAAGATCCCAGGGGCGCAGGGTATGGCTACACCTTC. This translates into CASSKDPRGAGYGYTF. Filled out from reference TRBV5-6 and TRBJ1-2, the complete variable domain reads DAGVTQSPTHLIKTRGQQVTLRCSPKSGHDTVSWYQQALGQGPQFIFQYYEEEERQRGNFPDRFSGHQFPNYSSELNVNALLLGDSALYLCASSKDPRGAGYGYTFGSGTRLTVV.

The chain has TRBV11-2 and TRBJ1-1; D is unresolved. Germline V CDR1 and CDR2: SGHAT, FQNNGV. Between the trimmed V and J ends, which lost 5 bases and 0 bases, there was a span of 10 bases. CDR3 length: 14 amino acids. The CDR3 here is CASSLGRMNTEAFF. CDR3 coding DNA: TGTGCCAGCAGCCTGGGCAGAATGAACACTGAAGCTTTCTTT.

This rearrangement joins TRBV28 to TRBJ1-5; 12 bases align to TRBD1. From germline, CDR1 is MDHEN and CDR2 SYDVKM. This CDR3 has 15 residues. V shed 4 bases and J 11 bases; nucleotides not matched to a gene: 9. DNA for the CDR3: TGTGCCAGCAGTTCGGGACAGGGGGCTAGAAGGACCCAGCATTTT. Translated: CASSSGQGARRTQHF. The variable domain in full, with the rest retrieved from reference TRBV28 and TRBJ1-5, is DVKVTQSSRYLVKRTGEKVFLECVQDMDHENMFWYRQDPGLGLRLIYFSYDVKMKEKGDIPEGYSVSREKKERFSLILESASTNQTSMYLCASSSGQGARRTQHFGDGTRLSIL.